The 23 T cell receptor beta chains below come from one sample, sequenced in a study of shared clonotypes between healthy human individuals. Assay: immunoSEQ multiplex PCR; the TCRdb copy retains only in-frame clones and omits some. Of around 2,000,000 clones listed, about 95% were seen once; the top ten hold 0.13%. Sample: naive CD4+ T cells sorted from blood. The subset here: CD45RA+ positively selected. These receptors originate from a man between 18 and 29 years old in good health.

CDR3 in DNA: TGCGCCAGCAGCCCTGATGGGGGTCCACCCCTCCACTTT. This encodes CASSPDGGPPLHF. This chain joins TRBV5-1 and TRBJ1-6; TRBD1 might be the D (5 bases). V was cut by 4 bases and J by 11 bases, with 13 bases left in between. Germline loops: CDR1 SGHRS, CDR2 YFSETQ. This CDR3 contains 13 residues.

The CDR3 protein is CASSLAQAGVYNEQFF. The CDR3 nucleotides are TGTGCCAGCAGCTTAGCACAAGCGGGAGTCTACAATGAGCAGTTCTTC. The J gene is TRBJ2-1, the V gene TRBV7-9; 8 bases line up with TRBD2. After removal of 0 bases from V and 3 bases from J, the junction contained 4 bases not matched to a gene. The CDR3 runs to 16 residues. CDR1 and CDR2 from the germline V gene are SEHNR and FQNEAQ (reference sequence).

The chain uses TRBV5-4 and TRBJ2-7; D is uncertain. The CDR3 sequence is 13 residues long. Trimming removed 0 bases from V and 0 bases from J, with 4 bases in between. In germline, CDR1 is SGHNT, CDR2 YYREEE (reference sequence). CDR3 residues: CASSLGFSYEQYF. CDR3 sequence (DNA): TGTGCCAGCAGCTTGGGCTTCTCCTACGAGCAGTACTTC.

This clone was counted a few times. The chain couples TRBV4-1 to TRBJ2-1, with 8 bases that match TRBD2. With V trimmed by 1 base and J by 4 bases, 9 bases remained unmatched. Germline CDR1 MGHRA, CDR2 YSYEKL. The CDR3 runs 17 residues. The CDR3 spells CASSQGVAGGRYNEQFF. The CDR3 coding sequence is TGCGCCAGCAGCCAAGGAGTCGCGGGGGGCCGGTACAATGAGCAGTTCTTC.

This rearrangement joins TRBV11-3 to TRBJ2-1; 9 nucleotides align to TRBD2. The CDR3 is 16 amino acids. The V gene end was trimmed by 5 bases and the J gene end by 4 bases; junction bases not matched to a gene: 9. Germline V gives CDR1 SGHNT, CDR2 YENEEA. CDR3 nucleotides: TGTGCCAGCAGCCTTAGGGGGACTAGCTCATACAATGAGCAGTTCTTC. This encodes CASSLRGTSSYNEQFF. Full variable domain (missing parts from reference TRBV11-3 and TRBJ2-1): EAGVVQSPRYKIIEKKQPVAFWCNPISGHNTLYWYLQNLGQGPELLIRYENEEAVDDSQLPKDRFSAERLKGVDSTLKIQPAELGDSAVYLCASSLRGTSSYNEQFFGPGTRLTVL.

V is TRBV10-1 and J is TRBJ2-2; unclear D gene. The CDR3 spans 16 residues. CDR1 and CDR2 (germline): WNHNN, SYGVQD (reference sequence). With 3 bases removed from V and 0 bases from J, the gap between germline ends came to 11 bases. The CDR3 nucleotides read TGCGCCAGCAGTGAAACTCGGCCAACGAACACCGGGGAGCTGTTTTTT. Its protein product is CASSETRPTNTGELFF.

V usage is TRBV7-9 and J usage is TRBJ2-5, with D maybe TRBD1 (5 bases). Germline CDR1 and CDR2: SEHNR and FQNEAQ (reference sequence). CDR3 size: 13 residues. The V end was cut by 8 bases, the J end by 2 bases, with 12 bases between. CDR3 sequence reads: CASQKTVQETQYF. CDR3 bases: TGTGCCAGCCAGAAGACAGTACAAGAGACCCAGTACTTC. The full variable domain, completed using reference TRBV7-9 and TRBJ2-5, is DTGVSQNPRHKITKRGQNVTFRCDPISEHNRLYWYRQTLGQGPEFLTYFQNEAQLEKSRLLSDRFSAERPKGSFSTLEIQRTEQGDSAMYLCASQKTVQETQYFGPGTRLLVL.

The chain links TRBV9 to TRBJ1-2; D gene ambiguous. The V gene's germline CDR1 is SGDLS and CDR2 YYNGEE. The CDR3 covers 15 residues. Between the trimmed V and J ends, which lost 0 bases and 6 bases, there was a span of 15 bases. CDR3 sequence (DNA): TGTGCCAGCAGCGTAGATGAGGGCTTCTTTAATGGCTACACCTTC. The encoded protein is CASSVDEGFFNGYTF.

The CDR3 DNA sequence: TGTGCCAGCAGGGGGGGTAGAGCGCAAGAGACCCAGTACTTC. It codes for CASRGGRAQETQYF. J is TRBJ2-5 and V is TRBV7-8; tentatively, D is TRBD2 (6 bases). The CDR3 is made up of 14 amino acids. Trimming cost V 6 bases and J 2 bases, with 13 bases left between them. From germline, CDR1 is SGHVS and CDR2 FQNEAQ.

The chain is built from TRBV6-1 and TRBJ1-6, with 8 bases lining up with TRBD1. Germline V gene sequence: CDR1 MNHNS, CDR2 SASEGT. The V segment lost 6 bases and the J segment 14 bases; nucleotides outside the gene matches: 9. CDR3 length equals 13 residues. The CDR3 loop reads CASRRTGTSALHF. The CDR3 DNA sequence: TGTGCCAGCAGGCGGACAGGGACGTCGGCCCTCCACTTT.

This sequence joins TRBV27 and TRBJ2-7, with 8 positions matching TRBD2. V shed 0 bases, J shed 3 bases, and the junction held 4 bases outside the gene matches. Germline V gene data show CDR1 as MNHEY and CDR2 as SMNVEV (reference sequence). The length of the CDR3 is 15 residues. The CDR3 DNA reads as TGTGCCAGCAGTTTATCGGGACTAGGCCTCTACGAGCAGTACTTC. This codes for CASSLSGLGLYEQYF.

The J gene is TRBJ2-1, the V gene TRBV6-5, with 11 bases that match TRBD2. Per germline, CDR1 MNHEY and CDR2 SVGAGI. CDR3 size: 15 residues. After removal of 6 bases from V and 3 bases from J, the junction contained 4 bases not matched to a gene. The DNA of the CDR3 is TGTGCCAGCAGGTTAGCGGGGGGGGGCTACAATGAGCAGTTCTTC. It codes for CASRLAGGGYNEQFF.

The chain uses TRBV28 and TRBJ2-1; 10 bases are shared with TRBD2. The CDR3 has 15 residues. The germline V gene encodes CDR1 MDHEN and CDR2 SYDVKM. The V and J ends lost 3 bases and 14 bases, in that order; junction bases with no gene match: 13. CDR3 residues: CASSFDYGTSAGEFF. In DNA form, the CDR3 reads TGTGCCAGCAGTTTTGACTATGGGACTAGCGCGGGGGAGTTCTTC.

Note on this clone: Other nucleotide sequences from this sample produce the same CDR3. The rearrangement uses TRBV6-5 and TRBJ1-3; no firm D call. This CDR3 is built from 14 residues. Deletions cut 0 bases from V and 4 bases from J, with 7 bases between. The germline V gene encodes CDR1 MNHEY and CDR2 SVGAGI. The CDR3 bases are TGTGCCAGCAGTTACTCGACATCCGGAAACACCATATATTTT. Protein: CASSYSTSGNTIYF.

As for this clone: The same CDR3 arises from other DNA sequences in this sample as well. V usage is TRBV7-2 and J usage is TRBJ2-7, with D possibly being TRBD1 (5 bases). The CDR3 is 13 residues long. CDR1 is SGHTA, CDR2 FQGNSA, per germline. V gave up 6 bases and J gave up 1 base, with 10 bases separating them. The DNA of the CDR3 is TGTGCCAGCAGTAGCAGGGTTTCCTACGAGCAGTACTTC. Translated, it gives CASSSRVSYEQYF. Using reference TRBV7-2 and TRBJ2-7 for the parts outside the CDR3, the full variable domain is GAGVSQSPSNKVTEKGKDVELRCDPISGHTALYWYRQSLGQGLEFLIYFQGNSAPDKSGLPSDRFSAERTGGSVSTLTIQRTQQEDSAVYLCASSSRVSYEQYFGPGTRLTVT.

The CDR3 DNA sequence: TGTGCCAGCTCACCACAACGGTACAATGAGCAGTTCTTC. Encoded protein: CASSPQRYNEQFF. The chain employs TRBV18 and TRBJ2-1; no clear D gene. Germline CDR1 is KGHSH and CDR2 is LQKENI. There are 13 residues in the CDR3. Trimming stripped 1 base from V and 4 bases from J, with 5 bases between.

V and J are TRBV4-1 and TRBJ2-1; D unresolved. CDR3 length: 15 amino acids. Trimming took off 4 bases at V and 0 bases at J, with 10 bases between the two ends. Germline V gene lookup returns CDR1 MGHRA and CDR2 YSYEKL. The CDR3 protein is CASSLLESSYNEQFF. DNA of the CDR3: TGCGCCAGCAGCCTTCTAGAAAGCTCCTACAATGAGCAGTTCTTC.

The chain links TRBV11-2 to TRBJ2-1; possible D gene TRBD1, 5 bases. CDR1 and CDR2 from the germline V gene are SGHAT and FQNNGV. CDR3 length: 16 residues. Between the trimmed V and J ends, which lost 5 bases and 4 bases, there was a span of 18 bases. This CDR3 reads CASSQTQGHRYNEQFF. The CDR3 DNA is TGTGCCAGCAGCCAAACCCAGGGTCATAGGTACAATGAGCAGTTCTTC.

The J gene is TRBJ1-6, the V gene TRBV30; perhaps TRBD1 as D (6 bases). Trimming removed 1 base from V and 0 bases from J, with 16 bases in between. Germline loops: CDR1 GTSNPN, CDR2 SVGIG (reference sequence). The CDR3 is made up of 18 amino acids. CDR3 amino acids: CAWSEGGAPSSYNSPLHF. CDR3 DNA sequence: TGTGCCTGGAGTGAGGGGGGAGCGCCTAGCTCCTATAATTCACCCCTCCACTTT. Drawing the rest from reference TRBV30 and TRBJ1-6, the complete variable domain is SQTIHQWPATLVQPVGSPLSLECTVEGTSNPNLYWYRQAAGRGLQLLFYSVGIGQISSEVPQNLSASRPQDRQFILSSKKLLLSDSGFYLCAWSEGGAPSSYNSPLHFGNGTRLTVT.

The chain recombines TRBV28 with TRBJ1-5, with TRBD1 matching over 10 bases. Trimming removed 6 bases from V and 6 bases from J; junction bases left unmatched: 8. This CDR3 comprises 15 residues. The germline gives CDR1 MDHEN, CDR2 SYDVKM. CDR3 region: CASRGRDRGAQPQHF. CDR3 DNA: TGTGCCAGCAGGGGCCGGGACAGGGGCGCTCAGCCCCAGCATTTT.

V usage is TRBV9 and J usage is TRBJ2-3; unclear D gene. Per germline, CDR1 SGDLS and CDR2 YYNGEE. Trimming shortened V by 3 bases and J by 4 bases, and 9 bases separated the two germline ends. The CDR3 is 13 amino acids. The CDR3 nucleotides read TGTGCCAGCAGCGCTCCCGCATCAGATACGCAGTATTTT. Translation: CASSAPASDTQYF.

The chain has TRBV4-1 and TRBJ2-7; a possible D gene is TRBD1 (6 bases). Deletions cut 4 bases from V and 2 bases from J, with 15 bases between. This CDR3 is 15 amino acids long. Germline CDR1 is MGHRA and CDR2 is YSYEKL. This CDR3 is CASSPLAGVPYEQYF. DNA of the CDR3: TGCGCCAGCAGCCCGCTTGCAGGGGTTCCCTACGAGCAGTACTTC.

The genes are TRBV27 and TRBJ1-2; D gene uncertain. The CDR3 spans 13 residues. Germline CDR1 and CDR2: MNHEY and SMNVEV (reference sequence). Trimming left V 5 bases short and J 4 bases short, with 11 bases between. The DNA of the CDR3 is TGTGCCAGCAGTCCTCTGTTGAGCTATGGCTACACCTTC. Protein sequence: CASSPLLSYGYTF.